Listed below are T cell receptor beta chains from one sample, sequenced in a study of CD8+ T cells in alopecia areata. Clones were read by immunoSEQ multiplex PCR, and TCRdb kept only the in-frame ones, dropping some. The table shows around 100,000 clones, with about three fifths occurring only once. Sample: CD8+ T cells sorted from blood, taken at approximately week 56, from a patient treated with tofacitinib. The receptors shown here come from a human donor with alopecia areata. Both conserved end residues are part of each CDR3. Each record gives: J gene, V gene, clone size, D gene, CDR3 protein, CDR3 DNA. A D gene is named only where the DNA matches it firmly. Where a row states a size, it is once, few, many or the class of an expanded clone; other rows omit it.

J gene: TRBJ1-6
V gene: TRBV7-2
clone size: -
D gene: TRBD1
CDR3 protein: CASRTGQGQTTLHF
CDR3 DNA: TGTGCCAGCAGAACTGGACAGGGGCAGACAACCCTCCACTTT

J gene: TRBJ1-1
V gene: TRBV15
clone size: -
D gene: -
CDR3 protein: CATSRERGNTEAFF
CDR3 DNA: TGTGCCACCAGCAGAGAGAGGGGGAACACTGAAGCTTTCTTT

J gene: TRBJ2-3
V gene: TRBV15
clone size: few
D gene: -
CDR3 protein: CATSRGEASTDTQYF
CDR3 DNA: TGTGCCACCAGCAGGGGGGAAGCTAGCACAGATACGCAGTATTTT

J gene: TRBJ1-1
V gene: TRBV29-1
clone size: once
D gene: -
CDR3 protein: CSVEVTMNTEAFF
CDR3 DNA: TGCAGCGTTGAAGTCACGATGAACACTGAAGCTTTCTTT

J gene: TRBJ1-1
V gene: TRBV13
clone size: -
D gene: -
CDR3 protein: CASSTGRRTEAFF
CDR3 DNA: TGTGCCAGCAGCACCGGGCGCCGGACTGAAGCTTTCTTT

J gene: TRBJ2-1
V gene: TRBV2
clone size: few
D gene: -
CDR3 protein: CASLGPGYNEQFF
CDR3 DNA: TGTGCCAGCCTGGGGCCAGGGTACAATGAGCAGTTCTTC

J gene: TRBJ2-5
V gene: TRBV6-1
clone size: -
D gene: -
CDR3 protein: CAILSQGLQETQYF
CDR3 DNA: TGTGCCATCCTATCACAGGGTCTCCAAGAGACCCAGTACTTC

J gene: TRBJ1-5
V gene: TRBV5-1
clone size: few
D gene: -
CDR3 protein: CASSAGDAATDQPQHF
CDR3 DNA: TGCGCCAGCAGCGCCGGCGACGCTGCAACCGATCAGCCCCAGCATTTT

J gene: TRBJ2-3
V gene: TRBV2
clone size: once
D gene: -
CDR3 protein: CASTGLTENTDTQYF
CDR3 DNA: TGTGCCAGCACGGGTTTGACGGAAAACACAGATACGCAGTATTTT

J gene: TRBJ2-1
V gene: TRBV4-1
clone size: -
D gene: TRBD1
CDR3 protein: CASSFRTGRDNEQFF
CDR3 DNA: TGCGCCAGCAGCTTTCGGACAGGCAGGGACAATGAGCAGTTCTTC

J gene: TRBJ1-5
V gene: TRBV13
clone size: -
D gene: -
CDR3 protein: CASSLAGRQPQHF
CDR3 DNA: TGTGCCAGCAGCTTAGCGGGTAGACAGCCCCAGCATTTT

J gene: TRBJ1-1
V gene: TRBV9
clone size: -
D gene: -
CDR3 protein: CASSPPQPAEAFF
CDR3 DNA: TGTGCCAGCAGTCCCCCCCAACCGGCTGAAGCTTTCTTT

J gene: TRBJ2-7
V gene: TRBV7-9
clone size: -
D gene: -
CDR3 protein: CASRLGSTTEQYF
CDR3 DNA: TGTGCCAGTCGGTTGGGCTCTACGACCGAGCAGTACTTC

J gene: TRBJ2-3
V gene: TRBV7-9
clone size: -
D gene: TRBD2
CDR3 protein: CASSTLADTDTQYF
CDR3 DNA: TGTGCCAGCAGTACACTAGCGGACACAGATACGCAGTATTTT

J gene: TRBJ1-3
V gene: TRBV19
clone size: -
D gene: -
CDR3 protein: CASSAGTDHSGNTIYF
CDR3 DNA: TGTGCCAGTAGTGCCGGGACGGACCACTCTGGAAACACCATATATTTT

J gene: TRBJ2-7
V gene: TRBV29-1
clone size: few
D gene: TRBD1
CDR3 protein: CSVEDHKGQNYEQYF
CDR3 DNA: TGCAGCGTTGAAGATCATAAGGGACAGAACTACGAGCAGTACTTC

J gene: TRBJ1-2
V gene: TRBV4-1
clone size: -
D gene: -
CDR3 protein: CASSQEARNYGYTF
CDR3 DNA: TGCGCCAGCAGCCAAGAGGCCAGAAACTATGGCTACACCTTC

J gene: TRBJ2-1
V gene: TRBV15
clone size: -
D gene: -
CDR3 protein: CATRGYNEQFF
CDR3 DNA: TGTGCCACCAGGGGATACAATGAGCAGTTCTTC

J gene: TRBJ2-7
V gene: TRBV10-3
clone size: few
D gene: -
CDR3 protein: CAISDVDSYEQYF
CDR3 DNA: TGTGCCATCAGTGATGTGGACAGCTACGAGCAGTACTTC

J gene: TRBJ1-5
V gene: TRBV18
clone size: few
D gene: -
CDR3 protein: CASSRDAGNQPQHF
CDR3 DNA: TGTGCCAGCTCAAGGGACGCGGGCAATCAGCCCCAGCATTTT

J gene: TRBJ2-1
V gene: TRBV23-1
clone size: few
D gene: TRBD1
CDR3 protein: CASSQRDRKPPYNEQFF
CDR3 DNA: TGCGCCAGCAGTCAAAGGGACAGAAAGCCCCCCTACAATGAGCAGTTCTTC

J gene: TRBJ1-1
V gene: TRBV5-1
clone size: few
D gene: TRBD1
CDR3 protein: CASSLVRTGETTEAFF
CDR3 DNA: TGCGCCAGCAGCTTGGTCAGGACAGGGGAGACCACTGAAGCTTTCTTT

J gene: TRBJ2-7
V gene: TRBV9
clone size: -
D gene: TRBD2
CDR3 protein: CASSNSKSGATYEQYF
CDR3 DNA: TGTGCCAGCAGCAACAGTAAAAGCGGGGCGACCTACGAGCAGTACTTC

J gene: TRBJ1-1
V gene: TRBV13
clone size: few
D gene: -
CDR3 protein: CASSLGGGGPEAFF
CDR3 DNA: TGTGCCAGCAGCTTAGGAGGGGGAGGTCCTGAAGCTTTCTTT

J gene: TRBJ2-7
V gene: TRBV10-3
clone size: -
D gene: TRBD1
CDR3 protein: CAIRTGGMTASYEQYF
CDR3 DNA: TGTGCCATCAGGACAGGGGGGATGACGGCCTCCTACGAGCAGTACTTC

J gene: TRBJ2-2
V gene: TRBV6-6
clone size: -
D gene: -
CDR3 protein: CASSYDDFPNTGELFF
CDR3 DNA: TGTGCCAGCAGTTACGATGACTTCCCGAACACCGGGGAGCTGTTTTTT

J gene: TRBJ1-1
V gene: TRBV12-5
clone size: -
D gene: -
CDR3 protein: CASARAQGMNTEAFF
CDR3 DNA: TGTGCTAGTGCCAGAGCTCAGGGAATGAACACTGAAGCTTTCTTT

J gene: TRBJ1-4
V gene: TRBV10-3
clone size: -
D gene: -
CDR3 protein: CAISEGTSGEKLFF
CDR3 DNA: TGTGCCATCAGTGAAGGAACATCGGGGGAAAAACTGTTTTTT

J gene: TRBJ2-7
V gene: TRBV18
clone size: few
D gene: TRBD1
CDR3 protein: CASSPFGTGGSYEQYF
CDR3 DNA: TGTGCCAGCTCACCATTCGGGACAGGGGGCTCCTACGAGCAGTACTTC

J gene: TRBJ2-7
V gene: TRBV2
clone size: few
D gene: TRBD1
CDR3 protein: CASGDRGLYEQYF
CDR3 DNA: TGTGCCAGCGGGGACAGGGGGCTCTACGAGCAGTACTTC

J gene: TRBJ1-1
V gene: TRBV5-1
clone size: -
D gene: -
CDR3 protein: CASSLRTMNTEAFF
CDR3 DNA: TGCGCCAGCAGCTTGAGGACCATGAACACTGAAGCTTTCTTT

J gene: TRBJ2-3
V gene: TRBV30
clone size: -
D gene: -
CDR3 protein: CAWSGREIRTDTQYF
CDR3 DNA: TGTGCCTGGAGTGGGAGGGAAATCCGCACAGATACGCAGTATTTT

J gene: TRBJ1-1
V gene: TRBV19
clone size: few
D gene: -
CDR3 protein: CASSIGGIAEAFF
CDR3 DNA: TGTGCCAGTAGTATAGGAGGGATCGCTGAAGCTTTCTTT

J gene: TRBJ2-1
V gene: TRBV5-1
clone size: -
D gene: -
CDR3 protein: CASSGGPPGGYNEQFF
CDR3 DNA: TGCGCCAGCAGCGGGGGACCACCCGGAGGTTACAATGAGCAGTTCTTC

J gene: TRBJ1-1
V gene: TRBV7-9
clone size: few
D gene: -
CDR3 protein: CASRLGNTEAFF
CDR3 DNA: TGTGCCAGCCGATTGGGGAACACTGAAGCTTTCTTT

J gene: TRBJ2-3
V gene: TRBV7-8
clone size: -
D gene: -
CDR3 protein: CASSLGGQFSTDTQYF
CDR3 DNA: TGTGCCAGCAGCTTAGGTGGGCAGTTTAGCACAGATACGCAGTATTTT

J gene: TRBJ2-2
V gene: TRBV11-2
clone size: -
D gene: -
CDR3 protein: CASSSTGELFF
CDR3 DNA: TGTGCCAGCAGCTCGACCGGGGAGCTGTTTTTT

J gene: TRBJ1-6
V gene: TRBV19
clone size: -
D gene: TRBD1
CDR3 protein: CASRTGNSPLHF
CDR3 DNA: TGTGCCAGTAGGACAGGGAATTCACCCCTCCACTTT

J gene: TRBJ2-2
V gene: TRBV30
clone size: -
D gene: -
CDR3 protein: CACNRENTGELFF
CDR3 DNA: TGTGCCTGTAACAGGGAGAACACCGGGGAGCTGTTTTTT

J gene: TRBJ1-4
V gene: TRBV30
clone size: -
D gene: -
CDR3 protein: CAWSPTSDNEKLFF
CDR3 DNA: TGTGCCTGGAGTCCGACAAGCGATAATGAAAAACTGTTTTTT